This T cell receptor (beta chain) stems from a study of blood T cell repertoires in COVID-19. Assay used: immunoSEQ multiplex PCR; TCRdb lists only in-frame clones, some missing. The repertoire holds approximately 230,000 clones, with about 85% as singletons. This clone was found once. Germline CDR1 is SGHDT and CDR2 is YYEEEE. Trimming stripped 4 bases from V and 1 base from J, with 16 bases between. This CDR3 contains 16 residues. V is TRBV5-6 and J is TRBJ2-3, with D perhaps TRBD1 (6 bases). The sequenced sample was peripheral blood. The sequence was collected from a man between 18 and 29 years old with active or convalescent COVID-19. CDR3 DNA sequence: TGTGCCAGCAGCGATCACTGGACAGAGGGCACAGATACGCAGTATTTT. This codes for CASSDHWTEGTDTQYF.